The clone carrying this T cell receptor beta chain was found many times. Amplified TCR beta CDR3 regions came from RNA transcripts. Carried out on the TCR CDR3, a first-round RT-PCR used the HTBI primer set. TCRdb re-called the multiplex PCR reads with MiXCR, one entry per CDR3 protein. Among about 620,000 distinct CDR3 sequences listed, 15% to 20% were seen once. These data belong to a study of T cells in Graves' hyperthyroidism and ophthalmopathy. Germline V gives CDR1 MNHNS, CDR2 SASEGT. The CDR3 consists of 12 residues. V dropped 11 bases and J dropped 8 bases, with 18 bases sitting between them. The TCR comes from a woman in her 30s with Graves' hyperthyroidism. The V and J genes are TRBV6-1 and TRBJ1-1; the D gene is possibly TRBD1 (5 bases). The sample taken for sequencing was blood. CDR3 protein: CAAISGGGEAFF. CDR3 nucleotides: TGTGCCGCAATTTCTGGGGGAGGGGAAGCTTTCTTT.